This paragraph covers one T cell receptor beta chain sequence. This entry comes from a study of control samples from healthy donors and cancer patients. Germline trimming cut 4 bases from V and 5 bases from J; bases unmatched to any gene: 12. The CDR3 length is 16 residues. Some clones are missing from TCRdb's copy, which holds only in-frame ones; the method was immunoSEQ multiplex PCR. The data contain roughly 69,000 clones, over 80% of them singletons. The source of this sequence is a man between 60 and 75 years old in good health. The chain has TRBV5-3 and TRBJ1-5; TRBD1 matches 7 bases. TRBV5-3 falls under the ORF class, with uncertain function. The sample was blood. The CDR3 reads CARSTQTGYCHQPQHF. CDR3 nucleotides: TGTGCCAGAAGCACCCAGACAGGGTATTGTCATCAGCCCCAGCATTTT.